This T cell receptor beta chain was documented in a study of glioma-infiltrating T cells after dendritic cell vaccination. Whole-study context: Samples are from glioblastoma patients in Phase I and II dendritic cell vaccine trials. At biweekly intervals, patients got three intradermal dendritic cell vaccine injections. Treatment, given 2003 to 2012, was autologous tumor lysate-pulsed dendritic cell vaccination.

Findings and caveats of the study: Only a small number of patients had complete blood and tumor samples.

The protocol was immunoSEQ multiplex PCR, while the TCRdb copy is restricted to in-frame clones and leaves out a portion. This table has almost 65,000 clones, approximately 85% appearing once. The germline V gene encodes CDR1 MNHEY and CDR2 SVGAGI. The CDR3 is 11 amino acids. Trimming left V 7 bases short and J 5 bases short, with 9 bases between. Worth noting for this clone: Antigen: not known.

The sample here was blood, taken before dendritic cell vaccination. The rearrangement joins TRBV6-5 to TRBJ2-7, with a tentative D call TRBD1 (6 bases). The clonotype was recovered from a human donor with glioblastoma. CDR3 bases: TGTGCCAGCAAGGGGGTCCACGAGCAGTACTTC. Amino acid sequence: CASKGVHEQYF.